Listed below are T cell receptor beta chains from one sample, sequenced in a study of T cell repertoires in cytomegalovirus infection. From the reads, TCRdb called clonotypes with MiXCR, one entry per CDR3 protein. The table includes fewer than 85,000 distinct CDR3 sequences, under 4.5% detected once. The sequenced sample consisted of PBMCs. Receptor source: a human donor in good health (CMV status not recorded). Some clones in this sample may be carry-over from other donors' samples. CDR3s include the opening cysteine and the closing phenylalanine or tryptophan. The D gene is left open where the match is weak. Size is omitted from some rows. Given values are once, few, many or a class for expanded clones.

d_gene	j_gene	abundance	v_gene	CDR3nt	CDR3aa
NA	TRBJ1-1	many	TRBV12-3/TRBV12-4	TGTGCCAGCAGTTTAGCAGGTGAATACACTGAAGCTTTCTTT	CASSLAGEYTEAFF
TRBD1	TRBJ1-6	many	TRBV6-2/TRBV6-3	TGTGCCAGCAGTTACTCGATGACAGGGAGTTCACCCCTCCACTTT	CASSYSMTGSSPLHF
NA	TRBJ1-1	many	TRBV7-2	TGTGCCAGCAGCTTAGATTGGGGGAACACTGAAGCTTTCTTT	CASSLDWGNTEAFF
NA	TRBJ1-1	many	TRBV7-9	TGTGCCAGCAGCTTAGGCCCGACGAACACTGAAGCTTTCTTT	CASSLGPTNTEAFF
NA	TRBJ1-3	many	TRBV12-3/TRBV12-4	TGTGCCAGCAGTTTCGGACAGAGCGGAAACACCATATATTTT	CASSFGQSGNTIYF
TRBD2	TRBJ2-5	many	TRBV11-3	TGTGCCAGTAGAGCGGGAGGGCGAGAGACCCAGTACTTC	CASRAGGRETQYF
NA	TRBJ1-5	many	TRBV7-4	TGTGCCAGCAGCTTAGCGCAGGGTGGAAGCAATCAGCCCCAGCATTTT	CASSLAQGGSNQPQHF
NA	TRBJ2-5	many	TRBV5-1	TGCGCCAGCAGCTTCCTACCGGACCAAGAGACCCAGTACTTC	CASSFLPDQETQYF
NA	TRBJ2-5	many	TRBV20-1	TGCAGTGCTATGAGGCCGGGGGGCAGGGAGACCCAGTACTTC	CSAMRPGGRETQYF
TRBD2	TRBJ2-5	many	TRBV7-6	TGTGCCAGCAGCCGGTGGGCTAGCGGTCAAGAGACCCAGTACTTC	CASSRWASGQETQYF
TRBD1	TRBJ2-3	many	TRBV12-3/TRBV12-4	TGTGCCAGCGGCCGGGACAGAAGCACAGATACGCAGTATTTT	CASGRDRSTDTQYF
NA	TRBJ2-2	many	TRBV19	TGTGCCAGTAGTATAGGTCGCCTTGCCACCGGGGAGCTGTTTTTT	CASSIGRLATGELFF
NA	TRBJ2-2	many	TRBV7-6	TGTGCCAGCAGCGGGGAGTTAGGCGGGGAGCTGTTTTTT	CASSGELGGELFF
NA	TRBJ2-1	many	TRBV4-3	TGCGCCAGCAGCCAAGATCTGGAGAATGAGCAGTTCTTC	CASSQDLENEQFF
NA	TRBJ2-1	few	TRBV23-1	TGCGCCAGCAGTCAATCGCGGGGTGAGAATGAGCAGTTCTTC	CASSQSRGENEQFF
NA	TRBJ2-3	many	TRBV7-2	TGTGCCAGCAGCTTAGAGGGCCCAGAGGTGGTGGTGACAGATACGCAGTATTTT	CASSLEGPEVVVTDTQYF
NA	TRBJ1-2	NA	TRBV12-3/TRBV12-4	TGTGCCAGCAGTCCGCACCCCCCGGAGAACTATGGCTACACCTTC	CASSPHPPENYGYTF
TRBD1	TRBJ2-5	many	TRBV20-1	TGCAGTGCCCCCAAGACAGGGGGAGAGACCCAGTACTTC	CSAPKTGGETQYF
NA	TRBJ2-7	many	TRBV5-4	TGTGCCAGCAGCTTCGGATCCTACGAGCAGTACTTC	CASSFGSYEQYF
NA	TRBJ2-5	many	TRBV24-1	TGTGCCACCAGTGATAGGGCGAGGGAGACCCAGTACTTC	CATSDRARETQYF
TRBD2	TRBJ2-7	many	TRBV7-2	TGTGCCAGCAGCTTAGTTGGTAGCGGGGGGTCCTACGAGCAGTACTTC	CASSLVGSGGSYEQYF
NA	TRBJ1-5	many	TRBV7-2	TGTGCCAGCCACCCGGGACACTCTAGCAATCAGCCCCAGCATTTT	CASHPGHSSNQPQHF
NA	TRBJ1-2	many	TRBV25-1	TGTGCCAGCAGAAAGAGCGGTCCCTATGGCTACACCTTC	CASRKSGPYGYTF
NA	TRBJ2-1	many	TRBV7-2	TGTGCCACCACGGGGGCGTCCTACAATGAGCAGTTCTTC	CATTGASYNEQFF
TRBD1	TRBJ1-1	many	TRBV7-9	TGTGCCAGCAGCTCCCCTAACAGGGGCCCTTTTGGTGATACTGAAGCTTTCTTT	CASSSPNRGPFGDTEAFF
TRBD1	TRBJ2-1	many	TRBV12-3/TRBV12-4	TGTGCCAGCGGGTTGACAGGGGGGGTACAAGGGTCCTACAATGAGCAGTTCTTC	CASGLTGGVQGSYNEQFF
NA	TRBJ2-3	NA	TRBV7-2	TGTGCCAGCCGACTCGGCACAGATACGCAGTATTTT	CASRLGTDTQYF
TRBD1	TRBJ1-2	many	TRBV9	TGTGCCAGCAGCCCCCGAGAGGGGGCGGGCTATGGCTACACCTTC	CASSPREGAGYGYTF
NA	TRBJ1-2	many	TRBV7-2	TGTGCCAGCAGCCCCGCTTTGGGGCACTATGGCTACACCTTC	CASSPALGHYGYTF
NA	TRBJ1-1	many	TRBV7-3	TGTGCCAGCAGCCTAGGGTGGAACACTGAAGCTTTCTTT	CASSLGWNTEAFF
TRBD2	TRBJ2-3	many	TRBV7-3	TGTGCCAGCAGCTTATGGGGAACCGGGACTAGCGGCACAGATACGCAGTATTTT	CASSLWGTGTSGTDTQYF
NA	TRBJ2-5	many	TRBV19	TGTGCCAGTAGTATCGTCGACGAAGAGACCCAGTACTTC	CASSIVDEETQYF
NA	TRBJ1-5	many	TRBV2	TGTGCCAGCAGTGGTTCAGGACAGTACCAGCCCCAGCATTTT	CASSGSGQYQPQHF
NA	TRBJ2-7	many	TRBV29-1	TGCAGCGTTGATCTGTCCCTCAACGAGCAGTACTTC	CSVDLSLNEQYF
TRBD1	TRBJ1-5	NA	TRBV4-1	TGCGCCAGCAGCCAACCCGGGACAGGGGGTAATTATAGCAATCAGCCCCAGCATTTT	CASSQPGTGGNYSNQPQHF
NA	TRBJ2-1	many	TRBV7-2	TGTGCCAGCAGCTTAGCTAGCGGCACCTACAATGAGCAGTTCTTC	CASSLASGTYNEQFF
TRBD1	TRBJ2-2	many	TRBV6-1	TGTGCCAGTCGGGGACAGGAAGCCGGGGAGCTGTTTTTT	CASRGQEAGELFF
TRBD2	TRBJ2-3	many	TRBV6-1	TGTGCCAGCACCGAAGTGGGACTAGCATATACGCAGTATTTT	CASTEVGLAYTQYF
TRBD1	TRBJ2-7	many	TRBV29-1	TGCAGCGTGGGGACAGGGCGGAACGAGCAGTACTTC	CSVGTGRNEQYF
TRBD1	TRBJ2-1	many	TRBV7-2	TGTGCCAGCAGCTTACAACCCCCGACAGGGTTAACCTACAATGAGCAGTTCTTC	CASSLQPPTGLTYNEQFF
NA	TRBJ1-1	NA	TRBV20-1	TGCAGTGCTAACGTCGATATGGTGACTGAAGCTTTCTTT	CSANVDMVTEAFF
TRBD1	TRBJ2-5	many	TRBV7-2	TGTGCCAGCAGCTCCGGCGCCAGGGGGCGAGAGACCCAGTACTTC	CASSSGARGRETQYF
NA	TRBJ1-5	many	TRBV7-4	TGTGCCAGCAGCTTGATTGGCCAGGTCAATCAGCCCCAGCATTTT	CASSLIGQVNQPQHF
NA	TRBJ2-2	many	TRBV11-1	TGTGCCAGCAGACAGGGACAAACCGGGGAGCTGTTTTTT	CASRQGQTGELFF
NA	TRBJ1-3	many	TRBV2	TGTGCCAGCAGACAGGGCCGGAGCTCTGGAAACACCATATATTTT	CASRQGRSSGNTIYF
NA	TRBJ1-5	medium-sized	TRBV7-2	TGTGCCAGCAGCGGAAGAGGCAATCAGCCCCAGCATTTT	CASSGRGNQPQHF
NA	TRBJ2-2	many	TRBV7-2	TGTGCCAGCAGCTTAGTTCGGACCGGGGAGCTGTTTTTT	CASSLVRTGELFF
TRBD1	TRBJ2-5	many	TRBV28	TGTGCCAGCAGTGGCCGGGACAGATACCAAGAGACCCAGTACTTC	CASSGRDRYQETQYF
NA	TRBJ2-5	many	TRBV29-1	TGCAGCGTCGAAACCGACTGGGACGAGACCCAGTACTTC	CSVETDWDETQYF
NA	TRBJ2-1	NA	TRBV12-3/TRBV12-4	TGTGCCAGCATTAGGTTCAGCGGGCTAGCCCTAAATGAGCAGTTCTTC	CASIRFSGLALNEQFF
TRBD2	TRBJ2-1	many	TRBV20-1	TGCAGTGCTAGTGGGGGACTAGCGGGAGGGCATGAGCAGTTCTTC	CSASGGLAGGHEQFF
NA	TRBJ1-2	many	TRBV7-3	TGTGCCAGCAGCAAGGACAGTAACTATGGCTACACCTTC	CASSKDSNYGYTF
TRBD1	TRBJ2-7	many	TRBV7-2	TGTGCCAGCAGCCTCCAGGGGGCTTTATACGAGCAGTACTTC	CASSLQGALYEQYF
NA	TRBJ2-1	NA	TRBV7-9	TGTGCCAGCAGCCCAGTCAGCGGAGGGCTGGGGTACAATGAGCAGTTCTTC	CASSPVSGGLGYNEQFF
NA	TRBJ1-1	many	TRBV20-1	TGCAGTGCTATCAAGAACACTGAAGCTTTCTTT	CSAIKNTEAFF
NA	TRBJ2-7	many	TRBV7-9	TGTGCCAGCAGCTTAGAACAGGCGCCTGGGAAGCAGTACTTC	CASSLEQAPGKQYF
TRBD2	TRBJ2-1	many	TRBV4-3	TGCGCCAGCAGCCCAGGCCTGGGACTAGTTGCGTTCTTC	CASSPGLGLVAFF
NA	TRBJ2-3	many	TRBV7-2	TGTGCCAGCAGCTTTAGCGGAAGCACAGATACGCAGTATTTT	CASSFSGSTDTQYF